The 15 T cell receptor beta chains given below trace back to one sample, sequenced in a study of T cell clonotyping in hematopoietic cell transplantation (dated by TCRdb to the early 2020s). The receptor library was made with the immunoSEQ multiplex PCR assay. Sourced from immuneACCESS, this table was stored by TCRdb with only in-frame sequences that have V and J called. A share of the clones is absent; for the studies checked, an unresolved V gene accounts for under half, and the remainder has no known explanation. The sample profile shows approximately 8,800 clones; around 80% of them were found once. 50% to 65% of the sample rests with the top ten. The sample's time point, from its label and the paper: recipient sample taken at acute GVHD onset. The input for sequencing was PBMCs, taken at the time of graft-versus-host disease after allogeneic stem cell transplant. The receptors were gathered from a male patient in his sixties or seventies who had an allogeneic stem cell transplant from an unrelated donor, so the T cells may come from the graft donor. Some clones in this sample may be carry-over from other donors' samples.

The rearrangement uses TRBV27 and TRBJ2-7; D is unresolved. Trimming removed 8 bases at V and 2 bases at J, with 13 bases between. The germline V gene has CDR1 MNHEY and CDR2 SMNVEV (reference sequence). CDR3 size: 13 residues. The CDR3 reads CASSVRPAYEQYF. The CDR3 DNA reads as TGTGCCAGCTCGGTGAGGCCAGCCTACGAGCAGTACTTC.

This clone appeared once. The V and J genes are TRBV18 and TRBJ1-1; 7 bases fit TRBD1. Germline V gene lookup returns CDR1 KGHSH and CDR2 LQKENI. V lost 4 bases, J lost 3 bases, and 5 bases stayed unmatched. There are 14 residues in the CDR3. The CDR3 coding sequence is TGTGCCAGCTCACTCGACAGGGCTCACACTGAAGCTTTCTTT. It is translated as CASSLDRAHTEAFF.

DNA for the CDR3: TGTGCCAGCAGCCCTGGACAGGGTTTGGGGACTGAAGCTTTCTTT. Amino acids: CASSPGQGLGTEAFF. The chain has TRBV2 and TRBJ1-1; TRBD1 matches at 8 bases. V shed 6 bases, J shed 5 bases, and the junction held 11 bases outside the gene matches. Germline-derived CDR1 and CDR2 are SNHLY and FYNNEI. The CDR3 covers 15 residues.

The CDR3 region is CASSLATAYEQYF. The DNA of the CDR3 is TGTGCCAGCAGCTTAGCGACAGCCTACGAGCAGTACTTC. The gene calls are TRBV7-6 and TRBJ2-7, with D possibly matching TRBD1 (5 bases). Trimming removed 0 bases at V and 2 bases at J, with 5 bases between. CDR1 is SGHVS and CDR2 is FNYEAQ in the germline V gene. This CDR3 region has 13 residues.

This chain uses TRBV5-6 with TRBJ1-2, with D possibly matching TRBD1 (5 bases). With 3 bases removed from V and 2 bases from J, the gap between germline ends came to 20 bases. This CDR3 spans 17 amino acids. The germline V gene has CDR1 SGHDT and CDR2 YYEEEE. CDR3 coding DNA: TGTGCCAGCAGCTCTGGGTTCAGGGCCTGGCAAAACTATGGCTACACCTTC. Its protein is CASSSGFRAWQNYGYTF.

A note on this clone: Germline is not matched at one junction end, which may reflect a read error. The CDR3 region has the DNA TGTGCCAGTAGTGTAGACAGGGGAAACACTGAAGCTTTCTTT. Amino acids: CASSVDRGNTEAFF. The V call is TRBV19, the J call TRBJ1-1, with TRBD1 matching 8 bases. Germline CDR1 reads LNHDA; CDR2 reads SQIVND (reference sequence). The length of the CDR3 is 14 residues.

The J gene is TRBJ2-3, the V gene TRBV29-1; tentatively, D is TRBD1 or TRBD2 (5 bases each). The CDR3 has 13 amino acids. V gave up 5 bases and J gave up 2 bases, with 11 bases separating them. The V gene's germline CDR1 is SQVTM and CDR2 ANQGSEA. CDR3 DNA sequence: TGCAGCGTTCTTCCTGGGACCACAGATACGCAGTATTTT. Residues: CSVLPGTTDTQYF.

The chain links TRBV6-6 to TRBJ1-5; the D is unclear. Germline values: CDR1 MNHNY, CDR2 SVGAGI (reference sequence). This CDR3 has 12 residues. With 5 bases removed from V and 3 bases from J, the gap between germline ends came to 5 bases. The CDR3 bases are TGTGCCAGCAGTCTCGACAATCAGCCCCAGCATTTT. Amino acids: CASSLDNQPQHF.

This sequence joins TRBV2 and TRBJ1-5; D perhaps matches TRBD1 (5 bases). The CDR3 is 14 residues long. Per germline, CDR1 SNHLY and CDR2 FYNNEI. V lost 8 bases and J 5 bases, leaving 16 bases between the germline ends. The CDR3 bases are TGTGCCAGCTCCCTCGGGGGGGGTTATCAGCCCCAGCATTTT. Its protein is CASSLGGGYQPQHF.

Details on this clone: Other DNA sequences within the sample encode an identical CDR3. The chain joins TRBV7-2 to TRBJ2-2; 7 bases match TRBD1. Germline V gene lookup returns CDR1 SGHTA and CDR2 FQGNSA. The CDR3 consists of 14 residues. With 0 bases clipped from V and 5 bases from J, the junction kept 0 bases outside the gene matches. The CDR3 sequence: CASSLATGTGELFF. The CDR3 region has the DNA TGTGCCAGCAGCTTAGCGACAGGGACCGGGGAGCTGTTTTTT.

J is TRBJ2-7 and V is TRBV19; TRBD1 matches at 10 bases. With V trimmed by 0 bases and J by 3 bases, 5 bases remained unmatched. Germline V CDR1 and CDR2: LNHDA, SQIVND (reference sequence). This CDR3 has 16 residues. This chain's CDR3 is CASSIDYWTGGYEQYF. CDR3 coding DNA: TGTGCCAGTAGTATAGATTATTGGACAGGGGGCTACGAGCAGTACTTC.

This sequence joins TRBV5-6 and TRBJ2-7; 8 bases map to TRBD2. CDR1 SGHDT and CDR2 YYEEEE come from the germline V gene. Trimming at V came to 0 bases and at J to 0 bases, leaving 2 bases not matched to a gene. The CDR3 contains 15 residues. CDR3 in amino acids: CASSLVSGVSYEQYF. The CDR3 nucleotides read TGTGCCAGCAGCTTGGTTAGCGGGGTCTCCTACGAGCAGTACTTC.

The rearrangement joins TRBV11-2 to TRBJ1-6, with D unclear. Trimming pared 1 base from V and 6 bases from J, leaving 13 bases between. This CDR3 is 16 amino acids long. Germline V gene sequence: CDR1 SGHAT, CDR2 FQNNGV. The DNA for the CDR3 is TGTGCCAGCAGCTTAGGAAGCAGCGATCTTAATTCACCCCTCCACTTT. Translation: CASSLGSSDLNSPLHF.

The chain combines TRBV11-2 with TRBJ2-1; 7 bases align to TRBD1. The trim removed 5 bases at V and 14 bases at J, leaving 9 bases unmatched. Germline CDR1 reads SGHAT; CDR2 reads FQNNGV. The CDR3 spans 12 residues. The CDR3 DNA reads TGTGCCAGCAGCCTACGGGACAGCCGGGAGTTCTTC. The encoded protein is CASSLRDSREFF.

The chain combines TRBV19 with TRBJ1-2; a weak D match, TRBD1 (5 bases). V gave up 10 bases and J gave up 7 bases, with 19 bases separating them. The CDR3 extends over 13 amino acids. Per the germline V gene, CDR1 is LNHDA and CDR2 is SQIVND (reference sequence). The CDR3 DNA follows: TGTGCCACCTCCCCAAGCGCTGGGGCTGGCTACACCTTC. Translated, it gives CATSPSAGAGYTF.